The next 26 T cell receptor beta chains were all read from a single sample in a study of identical twins. TCRdb redid the calling of the 5' RACE reads with MiXCR, one entry per CDR3 protein. The table records about 810,000 distinct CDR3 sequences, 10% to 15% of them present only once. These sequences were also reported in another study, on yellow fever vaccine responses in identical twins.

The sequencing sample was made of PBMCs. These receptors all come from a woman younger than 35 in good health.

This chain connects TRBV12-3 or TRBV12-4 to TRBJ2-7; 7 nucleotides agree with TRBD1. The trim removed 4 bases at V and 2 bases at J, leaving 2 bases unmatched. This CDR3 has 13 amino acids. CDR3 in DNA: TGTGCCAGCAGTTCCACAGGGGCCTACGAGCAGTACTTC. This gives the protein CASSSTGAYEQYF.

The chain joins TRBV5-1 to TRBJ1-3; D perhaps matches TRBD1 (6 bases). With 0 bases removed from V and 2 bases from J, the gap between germline ends came to 9 bases. The CDR3 spans 15 residues. CDR1 is SGHRS and CDR2 is YFSETQ in the germline V gene. In DNA form, the CDR3 reads TGCGCCAGCAGCTTGGCAGGGGAGGCTGGAAACACCATATATTTT. The encoded protein is CASSLAGEAGNTIYF.

The rearrangement joins TRBV6-2 or TRBV6-3 to TRBJ2-7; TRBD2 might be the D (5 bases). The germline CDR1 and CDR2 sequences are MNHEY and SVGEGT. V gave up 8 bases and J gave up 2 bases, with 13 bases separating them. The CDR3 has 13 amino acids. CDR3 sequence reads: CASSGSATYEQYF. Here the CDR3 DNA reads TGTGCCAGCTCTGGTAGCGCGACCTACGAGCAGTACTTC.

This clonotype was counted between two and nine times. This chain links TRBV2 with TRBJ2-5; TRBD2 agrees at 9 bases. Per the germline V gene, CDR1 is SNHLY and CDR2 is FYNNEI. Trimming at V came to 3 bases and at J to 4 bases, leaving 6 bases not matched to a gene. The CDR3 has 15 amino acids. The CDR3 DNA reads TGTGCCAGCAGTGAGCTAGCGGGGAGGGGAGAGACCCAGTACTTC. Protein product: CASSELAGRGETQYF.

The gene calls are TRBV20-1 and TRBJ2-3, with 9 bases identical to TRBD2. The CDR3 has 17 amino acids. The germline gives CDR1 DFQATT, CDR2 SNEGSKA (reference sequence). V was pared by 3 bases and J by 1 base, with 11 bases of the junction left unmatched. The CDR3 region has the DNA TGCAGTGCTAGTAGGGGCGGGGGGGCCGTAGGCACAGATACGCAGTATTTT. Its protein is CSASRGGGAVGTDTQYF.

V and J are TRBV5-8 and TRBJ2-1, with D possibly being TRBD1 (6 bases). V lost 0 bases to trimming and J lost 8 bases, with 15 bases between them. The germline CDR1 and CDR2 sequences are SGHTS and YDEGEE. This CDR3 is 15 amino acids long. CDR3: CASSLGDTLGDEQFF. In nucleotides, the CDR3 is TGTGCCAGCAGCTTGGGGGACACCCTCGGGGATGAGCAGTTCTTC.

The chain joins TRBV7-9 to TRBJ2-7, with 13 bases identical to TRBD2. Germline V CDR1 and CDR2: SEHNR, FQNEAQ (reference sequence). The CDR3 totals 13 residues. The CDR3 reads CASSSGTSGTAHV. The CDR3 nucleotides are TGTGCCAGCAGCTCCGGGACTAGCGGGACGGCCCACGTC.

V usage is TRBV11-2 and J usage is TRBJ2-7, with TRBD2 as a possible D gene (6 bases). V dropped 2 bases and J dropped 4 bases, with 15 bases sitting between them. The CDR3 totals 15 residues. CDR1 is SGHAT, CDR2 FQNNGV, per germline. The CDR3 region has the DNA TGTGCCAGCAGCTTACACCCTGACGGGGGATACGAGCAGTACTTC. It codes for CASSLHPDGGYEQYF.

Here the CDR3 reads CASSVTSADSNEQFF. The CDR3 DNA reads TGTGCCAGCAGTGTAACTAGCGCGGACTCCAATGAGCAGTTCTTC. The chain employs TRBV6-4 and TRBJ2-1; 7 bases line up with TRBD2. Germline V gene lookup returns CDR1 MRHNA and CDR2 SNTAGT. The V segment lost 4 bases and the J segment 6 bases; nucleotides outside the gene matches: 9. The CDR3 contains 15 residues.

The chain couples TRBV27 to TRBJ2-1; possibly TRBD2 for D (5 bases). The ends were cut back, 5 bases at V and 0 bases at J, with 17 bases in the middle. The CDR3 is 17 residues long. Germline V gene sequence: CDR1 MNHEY, CDR2 SMNVEV (reference sequence). Written as DNA, the CDR3 is TGTGCCAGCAGTCTTACCGTCAAGCGGAGCTCCTACAATGAGCAGTTCTTC. Amino acids: CASSLTVKRSSYNEQFF.

This clonotype was counted at least ten times. This sequence joins TRBV24-1 and TRBJ1-5; a possible D gene is TRBD1 (5 bases). V was shortened by 5 bases and J by 0 bases, with 7 bases between the two germline ends. CDR3 size: 14 residues. Per germline, CDR1 KGHDR and CDR2 SFDVKD. CDR3: CATSGGGSNQPQHF. The CDR3 bases are TGTGCCACCAGTGGTGGGGGTAGCAATCAGCCCCAGCATTTT.

V is TRBV6-5 and J is TRBJ2-5; 12 positions match TRBD2. Germline trimming cut 9 bases from V and 4 bases from J; bases unmatched to any gene: 0. Germline V gene data show CDR1 as MNHEY and CDR2 as SVGAGI. CDR3 length equals 12 residues. CDR3 coding DNA: TGTGCCAGACTAGCGGGAGGAGAGACCCAGTACTTC. This encodes CARLAGGETQYF.

This clonotype was seen ten or more times. The chain recombines TRBV12-3 or TRBV12-4 with TRBJ1-5; 9 bases agree with TRBD1. The CDR3 contains 14 residues. Trimming cost V 4 bases and J 2 bases; bases outside gene matches: 0. The CDR3 here is CASSWTGGNQPQHF. The CDR3 DNA reads as TGTGCCAGCAGTTGGACAGGGGGCAATCAGCCCCAGCATTTT.

The rearrangement links TRBV19 to TRBJ2-1; TRBD1 might be the D (6 bases). CDR3 length: 16 amino acids. Germline values: CDR1 LNHDA, CDR2 SQIVND (reference sequence). The V end lost 5 bases, the J end lost 2 bases, and 16 bases lay between the germline ends. As DNA, the CDR3 is TGTGCCAGTAGTGAAGTGTGGGACACCGCCTACAATGAGCAGTTCTTC. This sequence encodes CASSEVWDTAYNEQFF.

In its sample, this clonotype was seen a few times. In DNA form, the CDR3 reads TGCGCCAGCAGCTTGACCGAAGCTAACTATGGCTACACCTTC. This translates into CASSLTEANYGYTF. This chain joins TRBV5-1 and TRBJ1-2; D uncertain. There are 14 residues in the CDR3. The germline V and J ends were trimmed by 1 base and 0 bases, with 7 bases remaining between them. Germline V lookup: CDR1 SGHRS, CDR2 YFSETQ.

This clonotype was seen ten or more times. Germline is not matched at one junction end, which may reflect a read error. The V gene is TRBV7-7, the J gene TRBJ2-2, with 8 bases lining up with TRBD1. The CDR3 is 15 amino acids. Germline V lookup: CDR1 SSHAT, CDR2 FNYEAQ (reference sequence). The CDR3 coding sequence is TGCGCCAGCAGCCCGACAGGGGCTAACACCGGGGAGCTGTTTTTT. Translating it yields CASSPTGANTGELFF.

The rearrangement links TRBV4-1 to TRBJ2-1; 9 bases line up with TRBD2. CDR1 and CDR2 from the germline V gene are MGHRA and YSYEKL. This CDR3 spans 19 amino acids. V lost 4 bases and J lost 0; bases outside the gene matches: 13. CDR3 loop: CASSPLVNLAGSSYNEQFF. CDR3 DNA sequence: TGCGCCAGCAGCCCTCTCGTAAATCTAGCGGGGAGCTCCTACAATGAGCAGTTCTTC.

This clonotype was counted only a few times. The gene calls are TRBV10-3 and TRBJ1-1; 7 nucleotides match TRBD1. The trim removed 10 bases at V and 6 bases at J, leaving 11 bases unmatched. This CDR3 is built from 13 residues. Germline CDR1 and CDR2: ENHRY and SYGVKD. CDR3 DNA: TGTGCCACCTCTAGACAGGGAATGGCTGAAGCTTTCTTT. Its translation is CATSRQGMAEAFF.

This clonotype was picked up a small number of times. The rearrangement joins TRBV5-1 to TRBJ2-3; 13 bases are shared with TRBD2. Losses at the gene ends were 3 bases for V and 2 bases for J; bases not matched to a gene: 3. From germline, CDR1 is SGHRS and CDR2 YFSETQ. This CDR3 region has 16 residues. The CDR3 nucleotides read TGCGCCAGCAGCTACGGACTAGCGGGGGCCACAGATACGCAGTATTTT. It translates to CASSYGLAGATDTQYF.

This clonotype turned up a few times. The genes are TRBV5-5 and TRBJ2-5; the D is unclear. Germline lookup yields CDR1 SGHKS and CDR2 YYEKEE (reference sequence). Trimming cost V 4 bases and J 0 bases, with 13 bases left between them. The CDR3 is 15 amino acids. CDR3 amino acids: CASSPNLGYQETQYF. CDR3 bases: TGTGCCAGCAGCCCTAATTTAGGGTACCAAGAGACCCAGTACTTC.

This clonotype was seen ten or more times. The rearrangement uses TRBV12-3 or TRBV12-4 and TRBJ2-7; TRBD2 might be the D (6 bases). Trimming pared 7 bases from V and 4 bases from J, leaving 20 bases between. The CDR3 spans 15 residues. CDR3 nucleotide sequence: TGTGCCAGCACCCAATCCGGTCCGGGAGTGTACGAGCAGTACTTC. Translating it yields CASTQSGPGVYEQYF.

This clonotype occurred a few times. CDR3 coding DNA: TGTGCCACCAGCAGAGATTCAGGGGGGGCCCATAATGAGCAGTTCTTC. This sequence encodes CATSRDSGGAHNEQFF. The chain is built from TRBV15 and TRBJ2-1; D tentatively fits TRBD1 or TRBD2 (7 bases each). Per germline, CDR1 LNHNV and CDR2 YYDKDF (reference sequence). The CDR3 spans 16 residues. V dropped 0 bases and J dropped 7 bases, with 16 bases sitting between them. Full variable domain (rest looked up from reference TRBV15 and TRBJ2-1): DAMVIQNPRYQVTQFGKPVTLSCSQTLNHNVMYWYQQKSSQAPKLLFHYYDKDFNNEADTPDNFQSRRPNTSFCFLDIRSPGLGDTAMYLCATSRDSGGAHNEQFFGPGTRLTVL.

This clonotype has just a few counts. This clone may be a read error of a much larger clone one base away. The rearrangement uses TRBV5-5 and TRBJ1-2, with 10 bases matching TRBD1. Germline lookup yields CDR1 SGHKS and CDR2 YYEKEE (reference sequence). With 4 bases clipped from V and 2 bases from J, the junction kept 2 bases outside the gene matches. The CDR3 runs 14 residues. CDR3 sequence: CASSAGQGNYGYTF. CDR3 DNA: TGTGCCAGCAGCGCGGGACAGGGGAACTATGGCTACACCTTC.

The sample holds a few counts of this clonotype. The rearrangement joins TRBV7-3 to TRBJ1-2, with D possibly matching TRBD1 (5 bases). Looked up from germline, CDR1 is SGHTA and CDR2 is FQGTGA. V was trimmed by 0 bases and J by 4 bases, leaving 12 bases between them. The CDR3 sequence is 15 residues long. The CDR3 loop reads CASSLTRGGTYGYTF. CDR3 sequence (DNA): TGTGCCAGCAGCTTAACCCGGGGCGGGACCTATGGCTACACCTTC. The full variable domain, completed using reference TRBV7-3 and TRBJ1-2, is GAGVSQTPSNKVTEKGKYVELRCDPISGHTALYWYRQSLGQGPEFLIYFQGTGAADDSGLPNDRFFAVRPEGSVSTLKIQRTERGDSAVYLCASSLTRGGTYGYTFGSGTRLTVV.

Only a few counts were recorded for this clonotype. The rearrangement uses TRBV9 and TRBJ2-2, with D possibly being TRBD1 (5 bases). CDR1 is SGDLS, CDR2 YYNGEE, per germline. Trimming pared 2 bases from V and 6 bases from J, leaving 11 bases between. The CDR3 spans 14 residues. The CDR3 DNA reads as TGTGCCAGCAGCGTGAAGGGGATATCCGGGGAGCTGTTTTTT. It encodes CASSVKGISGELFF. Full variable domain (outside the CDR3, taken from reference TRBV9 and TRBJ2-2): DSGVTQTPKHLITATGQRVTLRCSPRSGDLSVYWYQQSLDQGLQFLIQYYNGEERAKGNILERFSAQQFPDLHSELNLSSLELGDSALYFCASSVKGISGELFFGEGSRLTVL.

This clonotype came up a few times. The rearrangement uses TRBV7-9 and TRBJ2-3; a possible D gene is TRBD1 (5 bases). In germline, CDR1 is SEHNR, CDR2 FQNEAQ (reference sequence). V lost 7 bases and J 4 bases, leaving 12 bases between the germline ends. The CDR3 has 13 residues. CDR3 protein: CASTGQGSDTQYF. CDR3 coding DNA: TGTGCCAGCACTGGGCAGGGCTCAGATACGCAGTATTTT.